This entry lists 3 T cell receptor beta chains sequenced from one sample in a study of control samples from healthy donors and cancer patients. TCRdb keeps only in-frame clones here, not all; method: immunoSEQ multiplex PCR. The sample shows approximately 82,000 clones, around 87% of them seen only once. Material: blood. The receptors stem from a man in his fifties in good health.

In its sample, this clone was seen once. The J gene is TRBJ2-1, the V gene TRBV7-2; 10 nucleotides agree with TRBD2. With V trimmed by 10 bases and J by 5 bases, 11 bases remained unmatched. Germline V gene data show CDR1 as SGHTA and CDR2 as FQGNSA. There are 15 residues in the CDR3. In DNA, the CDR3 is TGTGCCACCCGAAGGTCCGGGACTAGCGACAATGAGCAGTTCTTC. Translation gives CATRRSGTSDNEQFF.

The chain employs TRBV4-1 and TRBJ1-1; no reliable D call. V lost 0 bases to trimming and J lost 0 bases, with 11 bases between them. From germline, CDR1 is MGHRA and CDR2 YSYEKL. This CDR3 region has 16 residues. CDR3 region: CASSQDFPDVNTEAFF. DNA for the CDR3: TGCGCCAGCAGCCAAGATTTTCCAGACGTGAACACTGAAGCTTTCTTT.

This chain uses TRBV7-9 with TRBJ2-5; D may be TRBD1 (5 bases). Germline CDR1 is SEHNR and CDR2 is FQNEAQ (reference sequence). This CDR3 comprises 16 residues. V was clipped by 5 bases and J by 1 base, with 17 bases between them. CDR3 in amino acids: CASSQGRYRLQETQYF. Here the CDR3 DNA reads TGTGCCAGCAGCCAAGGAAGATACAGGCTCCAAGAGACCCAGTACTTC.